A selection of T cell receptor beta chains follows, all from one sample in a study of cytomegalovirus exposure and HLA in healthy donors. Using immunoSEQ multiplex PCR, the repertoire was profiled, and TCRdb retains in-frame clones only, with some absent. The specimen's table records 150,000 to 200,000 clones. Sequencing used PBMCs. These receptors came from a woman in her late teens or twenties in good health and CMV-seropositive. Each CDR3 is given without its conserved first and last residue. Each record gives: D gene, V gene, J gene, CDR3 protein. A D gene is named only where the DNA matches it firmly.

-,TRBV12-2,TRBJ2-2,ASRPRDSWEGGELF
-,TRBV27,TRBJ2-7,ASSFHDSRPGEQY
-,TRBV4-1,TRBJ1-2,ASSQDGGKDYGYT
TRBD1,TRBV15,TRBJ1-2,ATSGTEGLFVDGYT
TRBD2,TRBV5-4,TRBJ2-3,ASSSGLAGSTDTQY
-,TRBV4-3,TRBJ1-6,ASSLGQNYNSPLH
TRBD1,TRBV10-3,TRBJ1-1,AISEAGTGKLTEAF
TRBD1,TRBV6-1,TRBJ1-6,ASSEYRGGSPLH
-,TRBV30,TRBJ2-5,AWSFQAKETQY
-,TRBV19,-,ASSIRSGSYEQY
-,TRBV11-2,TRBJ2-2,AQGAGGELF
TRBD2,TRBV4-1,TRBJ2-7,ASSQERAGGPVPYEQY
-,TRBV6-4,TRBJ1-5,ASSAQGDQPQH
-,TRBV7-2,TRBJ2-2,ASSPTRIGELF
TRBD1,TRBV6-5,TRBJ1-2,ASSTGTGGHGYT
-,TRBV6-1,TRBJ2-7,ASSVEGGSYEQY
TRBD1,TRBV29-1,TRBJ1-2,SVHDRGGYT
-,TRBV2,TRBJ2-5,ASSGLAETQY
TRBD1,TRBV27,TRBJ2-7,ASAPQGAWREQY
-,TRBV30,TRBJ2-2,AWSHYTGELF
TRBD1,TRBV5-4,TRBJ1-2,ASNTDRIYGYT
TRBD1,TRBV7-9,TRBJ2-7,ASSPPLTGGSSYEQY
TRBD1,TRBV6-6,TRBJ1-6,ASSRSGTENSPLH
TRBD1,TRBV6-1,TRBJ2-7,AIRQGLPYEQY
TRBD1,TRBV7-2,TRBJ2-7,ASSRGRAYEQY
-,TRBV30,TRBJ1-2,AGNAVRGLANYGYT
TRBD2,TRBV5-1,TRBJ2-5,ASSPGASGRETQY
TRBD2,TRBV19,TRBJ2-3,ASSIGLAASTDTQY
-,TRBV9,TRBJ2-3,ASSLNGIVVDTQY
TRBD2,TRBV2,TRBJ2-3,ASSDGAGVATDTQY
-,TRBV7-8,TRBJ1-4,ASSFQGSNEKLF
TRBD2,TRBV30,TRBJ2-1,AWRFGTSGYNEQF
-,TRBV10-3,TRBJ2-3,ATKPIGSDTDTQY
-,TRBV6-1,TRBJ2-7,ASSESSRTYEQY
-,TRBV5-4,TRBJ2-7,ASSLGPGEQY
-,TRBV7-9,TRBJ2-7,ASSGGPQEQY